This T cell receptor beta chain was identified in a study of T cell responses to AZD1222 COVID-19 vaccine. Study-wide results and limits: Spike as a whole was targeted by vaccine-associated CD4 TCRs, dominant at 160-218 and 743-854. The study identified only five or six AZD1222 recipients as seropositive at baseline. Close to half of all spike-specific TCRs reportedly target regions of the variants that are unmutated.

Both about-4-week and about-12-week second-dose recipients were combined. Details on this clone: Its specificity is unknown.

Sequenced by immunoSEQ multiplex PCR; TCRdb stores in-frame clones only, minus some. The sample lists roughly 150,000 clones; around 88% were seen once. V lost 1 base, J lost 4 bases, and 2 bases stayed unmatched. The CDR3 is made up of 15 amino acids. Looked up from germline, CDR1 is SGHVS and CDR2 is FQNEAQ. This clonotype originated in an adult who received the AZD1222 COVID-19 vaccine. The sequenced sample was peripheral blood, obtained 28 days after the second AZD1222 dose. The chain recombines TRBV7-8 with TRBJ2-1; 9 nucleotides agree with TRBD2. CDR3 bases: TGTGCCAGCAGCTTAGGCCTAGCGGGGTACAATGAGCAGTTCTTC. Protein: CASSLGLAGYNEQFF.